One and the same sample provided the 26 T cell receptor beta chains below, sequenced in a study of T cells after yellow fever vaccination. TCRdb re-called the 5' RACE reads through MiXCR, storing one row per CDR3 protein. The table records roughly 500,000 distinct CDR3 sequences, about a fifth of them present only once. The sequences come from PBMCs, collected 15 days after the yellow fever booster vaccination. The receptor set was obtained from a man under 40 who received the YFV17D yellow fever vaccine.

V and J are TRBV7-2 and TRBJ2-3, with a weak D call TRBD2 (6 bases). This CDR3 has 15 residues. Germline V gene data show CDR1 as SGHTA and CDR2 as FQGNSA. V was cut by 0 bases and J by 3 bases, with 10 bases left in between. CDR3 DNA sequence: TGTGCCAGCAGCTTAGCATATGGGAGGACAGATACGCAGTATTTT. Its translation is CASSLAYGRTDTQYF.

This rearrangement joins TRBV12-3 or TRBV12-4 to TRBJ2-2; D not certain. The V gene lost 6 bases and the J gene lost 7 bases, with 12 bases spanning the gap. This CDR3 is 13 amino acids long. CDR3 sequence: CASRRPDIGELFF. CDR3 nucleotide sequence: TGTGCCAGCAGGCGACCCGACATCGGGGAGCTGTTTTTT.

The V and J genes are TRBV3-1 and TRBJ1-4; the D is unclear. Between the trimmed V and J ends, which lost 4 bases and 5 bases, there was a span of 20 bases. Germline V gene data show CDR1 as LGHDT and CDR2 as YNNKEL (reference sequence). CDR3 length: 17 residues. The CDR3 DNA reads TGTGCCAGCAGCCCCGACCTCACGTCGGATTGGAATGAAAAACTGTTTTTT. Protein: CASSPDLTSDWNEKLFF.

The sample holds a few counts of this clonotype. The chain links TRBV4-3 to TRBJ2-1, with 10 nucleotides matching TRBD2. Germline CDR1 LGHNA, CDR2 YSLEER. CDR3 length: 14 residues. J was trimmed by 10 bases and V by 3 bases; bases with no gene match: 6. CDR3 nucleotides: TGCGCCAGCAGCCACTCCGGGACTAGCGAAGAGCAGTTCTTC. Translating it yields CASSHSGTSEEQFF.

This clonotype was detected only a few times. This chain connects TRBV27 to TRBJ2-5, with D tentatively TRBD2 (5 bases). Per the germline V gene, CDR1 is MNHEY and CDR2 is SMNVEV (reference sequence). V was clipped by 3 bases and J by 0 bases, with 17 bases between them. The CDR3 length is 17 residues. The CDR3 loop reads CASSLGDVTGNQETQYF. The CDR3 DNA reads as TGTGCCAGCAGTTTGGGAGATGTGACGGGAAACCAAGAGACCCAGTACTTC.

This chain joins TRBV7-2 and TRBJ2-7; tentative D call: TRBD2 (6 bases). Trimming cost V 2 bases and J 6 bases, with 17 bases left between them. The CDR3 is 15 amino acids. The germline V gene has CDR1 SGHTA and CDR2 FQGNSA. The CDR3 here is CASSLLGTSVLEQYF. The CDR3 bases are TGTGCCAGCAGCTTACTCGGGACTTCCGTCCTCGAGCAGTACTTC.

This rearrangement joins TRBV6-5 to TRBJ2-5; D is perhaps TRBD1 or TRBD2 (5 bases each). CDR1 MNHEY and CDR2 SVGAGI come from the germline V gene. This CDR3 is 15 amino acids long. Trimming took off 2 bases at V and 2 bases at J, with 12 bases between the two ends. DNA for the CDR3: TGTGCCAGCAGTTACGAGGGGCAGCGACAAGAGACCCAGTACTTC. This encodes CASSYEGQRQETQYF.

This clonotype has a handful of counts. The J gene is TRBJ1-2, the V gene TRBV10-3; D unclear. CDR1 and CDR2 (germline): ENHRY, SYGVKD. V lost 3 bases to trimming and J lost 2 bases, with 7 bases between them. The CDR3 spans 13 residues. CDR3 DNA: TGTGCCATCAGTGAAACAGAGAACTATGGCTACACCTTC. Translation: CAISETENYGYTF.

Concerning this clonotype itself: The junction and the germline gene differ at one end; a read error may be behind it. The chain combines TRBV24-1 with TRBJ2-7; D call uncertain. The CDR3 is made up of 11 amino acids. Germline CDR1 and CDR2: KGHDR and SFDVKD. The CDR3 DNA sequence: TGTGCCACCACTGATTTGCACGAGCAGTACTTC. This sequence encodes CATTDLHEQYF.

V and J are TRBV7-3 and TRBJ2-2; D assignment may be TRBD1 or TRBD2 (5 bases each). The germline V and J ends were trimmed by 8 bases and 4 bases, with 14 bases remaining between them. This CDR3 comprises 14 residues. Germline CDR1 reads SGHTA; CDR2 reads FQGTGA. Here the CDR3 reads CASRLWDGTGELFF. CDR3 in DNA: TGTGCCAGCCGGTTGTGGGACGGCACCGGGGAGCTGTTTTTT.

The gene calls are TRBV29-1 and TRBJ2-3; D is possibly TRBD1 (5 bases). This CDR3 contains 15 residues. Trimming took off 4 bases at V and 2 bases at J, with 16 bases between the two ends. Germline loops: CDR1 SQVTM, CDR2 ANQGSEA. The CDR3 region is CSVVVGQFLTDTQYF. In nucleotides, the CDR3 is TGCAGCGTTGTGGTCGGACAATTTCTCACAGATACGCAGTATTTT.

The chain links TRBV4-3 to TRBJ2-1; TRBD2 might be the D (6 bases). Germline CDR1 is LGHNA and CDR2 is YSLEER. The V gene lost 4 bases and the J gene lost 8 bases, with 18 bases spanning the gap. The CDR3 contains 15 residues. The CDR3 nucleotides read TGCGCCAGCAGCCCCTCGGACGGGAGACGGTATGAGCAGTTCTTC. This encodes CASSPSDGRRYEQFF.

The V and J genes are TRBV29-1 and TRBJ1-1; tentative D call: TRBD1 (5 bases). CDR1 is SQVTM, CDR2 ANQGSEA, per germline. This CDR3 has 12 residues. The V and J ends lost 8 bases and 4 bases respectively, with 14 bases between them. The CDR3 DNA is TGCAGCACGGGATTTGGGGGCACTGAAGCTTTCTTT. It yields the protein CSTGFGGTEAFF.

In its sample, this clonotype was seen many times. The chain recombines TRBV6-5 with TRBJ2-3; D is undetermined. Trimming shortened V by 0 bases and J by 8 bases, and 9 bases separated the two germline ends. Germline CDR1 reads MNHEY; CDR2 reads SVGAGI. The CDR3 has 13 amino acids. CDR3 region: CASSYSISATQYF. CDR3 coding DNA: TGTGCCAGCAGTTACTCGATTTCAGCTACGCAGTATTTT.

This clonotype was detected only once. The chain couples TRBV14 to TRBJ2-7; the match to TRBD2 covers 12 bases. V was clipped by 2 bases and J by 4 bases; unmatched bases: 6. The CDR3 is made up of 16 amino acids. Germline assignment: CDR1 SGHDN and CDR2 FVKESK. In nucleotides, the CDR3 is TGTGCCAGCAGCCAACTCAGGACTAGCGGGAAGTACGAGCAGTACTTC. This codes for CASSQLRTSGKYEQYF.

The chain combines TRBV10-2 with TRBJ2-5; D is possibly TRBD2 (6 bases). V gave up 4 bases and J gave up 5 bases, with 11 bases separating them. The length of the CDR3 is 13 residues. CDR1 and CDR2 from the germline V gene are WSHSY and SAAADI. CDR3 protein: CASSGGTGETQYF. CDR3 in DNA: TGCGCCAGCAGTGGCGGGACTGGGGAGACCCAGTACTTC.

This chain uses TRBV5-5 with TRBJ2-7; D call uncertain. V was clipped by 0 bases and J by 3 bases, with 13 bases between them. Germline V CDR1 and CDR2: SGHKS, YYEKEE (reference sequence). The CDR3 loop spans 15 amino acids. The CDR3 DNA follows: TGTGCCAGCAGCTTGGAGTGGTCCATCGACTACGAGCAGTACTTC. Its protein product is CASSLEWSIDYEQYF.

This chain uses TRBV28 with TRBJ2-7; D remains unclear. V was clipped by 3 bases and J by 7 bases, with 7 bases between them. CDR1 and CDR2 (germline): MDHEN, SYDVKM. The CDR3 has 11 residues. CDR3 coding DNA: TGTGCCAGCAGTTTTCTCCGGGAGCAGTACTTC. Its protein is CASSFLREQYF.

The sample holds a few counts of this clonotype. The rearrangement links TRBV7-2 to TRBJ2-7; 10 bases map to TRBD2. The V gene end was trimmed by 6 bases and the J gene end by 6 bases; junction bases not matched to a gene: 11. Germline CDR1 and CDR2: SGHTA and FQGNSA. The CDR3 length is 15 residues. CDR3 residues: CASRQASGSQAEQYF. The CDR3 bases are TGTGCCAGCAGACAGGCTAGCGGGAGCCAAGCCGAGCAGTACTTC.

This clonotype was seen more than once but under ten times. J is TRBJ2-3 and V is TRBV19, with D possibly being TRBD1 (5 bases). V lost 5 bases to trimming and J lost 2 bases, with 17 bases between them. This CDR3 comprises 16 residues. Germline V CDR1 and CDR2: LNHDA, SQIVND (reference sequence). CDR3 residues: CASSATAPFLTDTQYF. For the CDR3, the DNA is TGTGCCAGTAGTGCGACAGCCCCGTTCCTCACAGATACGCAGTATTTT.

This clonotype was counted only a few times. This chain links TRBV10-3 with TRBJ2-1, with TRBD2 as a possible D gene (6 bases). CDR1 and CDR2 (germline): ENHRY, SYGVKD. The V end was cut by 6 bases, the J end by 7 bases, with 16 bases between. The CDR3 length is 14 residues. For the CDR3, the DNA is TGTGCCATCAGGGAGGGGACGGCGGGGAATGAGCAGTTCTTC. As protein: CAIREGTAGNEQFF.

This clonotype was recorded a few times. The rearrangement joins TRBV27 to TRBJ2-1, with TRBD2 identical over 7 bases. This CDR3 has 15 amino acids. Germline V gene data show CDR1 as MNHEY and CDR2 as SMNVEV (reference sequence). V shed 6 bases and J 7 bases; nucleotides not matched to a gene: 12. CDR3 sequence reads: CASRPWGGSINEQFF. The CDR3 DNA follows: TGTGCCAGCAGACCCTGGGGCGGGAGTATAAATGAGCAGTTCTTC.

The V call is TRBV20-1, the J call TRBJ2-3; a possible D gene is TRBD2 (6 bases). Germline CDR1 DFQATT, CDR2 SNEGSKA (reference sequence). V shed 3 bases and J shed 1 base, with 17 bases lying between them. The CDR3 length is 16 residues. For the CDR3, the DNA is TGCAGTGCTAGTGGAACGGGAGAAGGGGGCACAGATACGCAGTATTTT. As protein: CSASGTGEGGTDTQYF.

This clonotype showed up many times. J is TRBJ2-1 and V is TRBV7-2; the D is unclear. V was pared by 5 bases and J by 10 bases, with 15 bases between. Germline assignment: CDR1 SGHTA and CDR2 FQGNSA. The CDR3 is 13 residues long. This CDR3 reads CASSLWTEGEQFF. CDR3 bases: TGTGCCAGCAGCCTATGGACGGAAGGGGAGCAGTTCTTC.

The chain is built from TRBV3-1 and TRBJ2-7; D is ambiguous. V lost 4 bases and J lost 3, with 13 bases in between. CDR3 length: 14 amino acids. The germline V gene encodes CDR1 LGHDT and CDR2 YNNKEL (reference sequence). The CDR3 sequence is CASSPVPRNYEQYF. CDR3 DNA sequence: TGTGCCAGCAGCCCCGTGCCGAGAAACTACGAGCAGTACTTC.

This clonotype has just a few counts. V and J are TRBV5-1 and TRBJ2-5, with a possible D match to TRBD1 (6 bases). The CDR3 totals 15 residues. The V and J ends lost 1 base and 4 bases respectively, with 14 bases between them. Germline loops: CDR1 SGHRS, CDR2 YFSETQ. The CDR3 sequence is CASSLSSGRGETQYF. In DNA, the CDR3 is TGCGCCAGCAGCTTGAGTTCGGGCAGGGGAGAGACCCAGTACTTC.